The 14 T cell receptor beta chains reported below all come from one sample, sequenced in a study of blood T cells in healthy people across ages. A second PCR, run for roughly 7 to 12 cycles, used a sample-barcoded 5' primer plus a J-beta primer mix. TCRdb redid the calling of the 5' RACE reads with MiXCR, one entry per CDR3 protein. The sample has about 1.6 million distinct CDR3 sequences; about 32% are singletons. The sequenced material came from blood. These receptors all come from a woman in her 30s in good health.

This chain joins TRBV27 and TRBJ2-7; D gene ambiguous. Deletions cut 6 bases from V and 2 bases from J, with 11 bases between. The CDR3 totals 13 residues. CDR1 MNHEY and CDR2 SMNVEV come from the germline V gene (reference sequence). The CDR3 nucleotides read TGTGCCAGCAGGCGACTGGGAACCTACGAGCAGTACTTC. Translated: CASRRLGTYEQYF.

The V call is TRBV7-2, the J call TRBJ1-2; D may be TRBD1 (5 bases). The V gene lost 4 bases and the J gene lost 8 bases, with 20 bases spanning the gap. The CDR3 is 15 amino acids. Germline V gene data show CDR1 as SGHTA and CDR2 as FQGNSA. The CDR3 loop is CASSSPTDRRAGYTF. The CDR3 DNA follows: TGTGCCAGCAGCTCACCGACCGACAGAAGGGCAGGCTACACCTTC.

This rearrangement joins TRBV18 to TRBJ2-5, with 7 bases that match TRBD1. CDR1 is KGHSH, CDR2 LQKENI, per germline. V dropped 5 bases and J dropped 1; count of bases not matched to a gene: 7. The CDR3 is 15 amino acids. CDR3 DNA sequence: TGTGCCAGCTCAGTACGACAGGGAACCCAAGAGACCCAGTACTTC. Its translation is CASSVRQGTQETQYF.

V gene TRBV20-1 combines with J gene TRBJ2-3, with 9 bases that match TRBD2. The CDR3 is made up of 15 amino acids. With V trimmed by 1 base and J by 1 base, 3 bases remained unmatched. Germline CDR1 reads DFQATT; CDR2 reads SNEGSKA (reference sequence). The CDR3: CSARVSSGGTDTQYF. CDR3 sequence (DNA): TGCAGTGCTAGAGTGTCTAGCGGGGGCACAGATACGCAGTATTTT.

The count of this clonotype is one. This chain joins TRBV6-1 and TRBJ1-3, with D unresolved. This CDR3 has 15 amino acids. V was cut by 4 bases and J by 0 bases, with 10 bases left in between. Germline values: CDR1 MNHNS, CDR2 SASEGT. CDR3 nucleotide sequence: TGTGCCAGCAGTGGAGGACTGATCTCTGGAAACACCATATATTTT. This translates into CASSGGLISGNTIYF.

This clonotype turned up a few times. The chain links TRBV15 to TRBJ2-3, with D possibly being TRBD1 (6 bases). CDR1 and CDR2 (germline): LNHNV, YYDKDF (reference sequence). The CDR3 totals 15 residues. The germline V and J ends were trimmed by 1 base and 2 bases, with 10 bases remaining between them. CDR3 residues: CATSRGGTNTDTQYF. CDR3 DNA sequence: TGTGCCACCAGCAGAGGGGGGACAAACACAGATACGCAGTATTTT.

V usage is TRBV2 and J usage is TRBJ2-1; D may match TRBD1 or TRBD2 (6 bases each). The CDR3 consists of 13 residues. The germline V gene has CDR1 SNHLY and CDR2 FYNNEI. V was pared by 7 bases and J by 7 bases, with 14 bases between. For the CDR3, the DNA is TGTGCCAGCAAAGGGGGGCAGGGAAATGAGCAGTTCTTC. Its translation is CASKGGQGNEQFF.

This clonotype came up a few times. The CDR3 DNA sequence: TGCGCCAGCAGCCGAGTTGGCGGCTCCTACAATGAGCAGTTCTTC. Its protein is CASSRVGGSYNEQFF. The chain has TRBV4-1 and TRBJ2-1; D uncertain. The V end was cut by 4 bases, the J end by 0 bases, with 10 bases between. Germline V gene lookup returns CDR1 MGHRA and CDR2 YSYEKL. This CDR3 contains 15 residues.

About this clonotype: One end of the junction fails to match germline, which may point to a read error. The genes are TRBV20-1 and TRBJ2-1; 9 nucleotides align to TRBD1. The CDR3 is 15 amino acids. The V gene's germline CDR1 is DFQATT and CDR2 SNEGSKA (reference sequence). The CDR3, as DNA: TGCAGTGCTAGAGTCCGGGACAGGGCCTACAATAAGCAGTTCTTC. Residues: CSARVRDRAYNKQFF.

V usage is TRBV3-1 and J usage is TRBJ2-5; D remains ambiguous. The CDR3 length is 15 residues. V lost 0 bases to trimming and J lost 2 bases, with 10 bases between them. Per the germline V gene, CDR1 is LGHDT and CDR2 is YNNKEL (reference sequence). CDR3 amino acids: CASSQEVWQQETQYF. Here the CDR3 DNA reads TGTGCCAGCAGCCAAGAAGTATGGCAGCAAGAGACCCAGTACTTC.

This clonotype was recorded many times. J is TRBJ2-5 and V is TRBV29-1, with TRBD2 matching 8 bases. This CDR3 is 13 amino acids long. With V trimmed by 1 base and J by 5 bases, 3 bases remained unmatched. CDR1 is SQVTM and CDR2 is ANQGSEA in the germline V gene. The chain's CDR3 is CSVEGSGEETQYF. The CDR3 DNA reads TGCAGCGTTGAAGGTAGCGGGGAGGAGACCCAGTACTTC.

The genes are TRBV3-1 and TRBJ2-1; D not certain. CDR1 is LGHDT, CDR2 YNNKEL, per germline (reference sequence). The CDR3 length is 16 residues. Between the trimmed V and J ends, which lost 1 base and 5 bases, there was a span of 15 bases. The CDR3 is CASSQGTRRAHNEQFF. As DNA, the CDR3 is TGTGCCAGCAGCCAAGGCACCCGACGGGCCCACAATGAGCAGTTCTTC.

This sequence joins TRBV10-3 and TRBJ2-1; 8 nucleotides line up with TRBD1. The CDR3 length is 15 residues. Germline V gene data show CDR1 as ENHRY and CDR2 as SYGVKD. The V gene end was trimmed by 2 bases and the J gene end by 7 bases; junction bases not matched to a gene: 7. The CDR3 reads CAISETYRGSNEQFF. CDR3 coding DNA: TGTGCCATCAGTGAGACGTACAGGGGGAGTAATGAGCAGTTCTTC.

V is TRBV7-2 and J is TRBJ2-5; D unclear. Germline V lookup: CDR1 SGHTA, CDR2 FQGNSA. The CDR3 consists of 16 residues. The V and J ends lost 3 bases and 0 bases respectively, with 14 bases between them. Written as DNA, the CDR3 is TGTGCCAGCAGCTTGAGCCTTGTGGGGTACCAAGAGACCCAGTACTTC. Its translation: CASSLSLVGYQETQYF. Complete variable domain (other parts from reference TRBV7-2 and TRBJ2-5): GAGVSQSPSNKVTEKGKDVELRCDPISGHTALYWYRQSLGQGLEFLIYFQGNSAPDKSGLPSDRFSAERTGGSVSTLTIQRTQQEDSAVYLCASSLSLVGYQETQYFGPGTRLLVL.